This T cell receptor (beta chain) was documented in a study of blood T cell repertoires in COVID-19 (TCRdb year 2020). The study in broad terms: Samples from collaborators originated in the United States, Italy and Spain and spanned both the acute and convalescent phases of COVID-19. The material from the prospective study consisted of cDNA or gDNA derived from T cells, B-cell-depleted T cells, or PBMCs. Deeply sampled blood TCRbeta repertoires from subjects exposed to, actively infected with, or recovered from COVID-19 were included in the dataset. The repertoires were released in a freely available public database intended as a resource for research on the immune response to SARS-CoV-2. The samples were drawn from the first 160 participants of the ongoing ImmuneRACE study and from 950 to 1,500 subjects provided by 6 global collaborators. Sample metadata almost always included a de-identified subject ID, COVID-19 status, age in years and sex. Where HLA class I and class II types were available, the types were taken from metadata supplied by the sample provider, not from assay-based typing.

CDR1 and CDR2 (KGHDR, SFDVKD) derive from the germline V gene. The CDR3 covers 13 residues, taking in both the cysteine and the phenylalanine. The read is trimmed to its CDR3 DNA, 39 bases read in frame from base 1. The V end loses 3 bases and the J end loses 8 bases, and a stretch of 12 bases separates them. Overall study outcomes, separate from this receptor: The amount of clinical and demographic metadata varied by source and participant and was provided uncurated.

Each collaborating institution followed its own protocols to collect whole blood in K2EDTA tubes. For TCRbeta analysis, collaborator samples were shipped as frozen whole blood, as isolated PBMCs, or as DNA extracted from either sample type. TCRbeta CDR3 regions were amplified from genomic DNA using the immunoSEQ Assay, a bias-controlled multiplex PCR. Regarding the original processing steps: The number of nucleated cells in each sample was estimated by amplification of reference gene primers within the assay. To quantify the absolute abundance of each unique TCRbeta CDR3 rearrangement, sequence reads were collapsed and filtered. For each sample, productive Simpson clonality was calculated by taking the square root of Simpson's diversity index across productive rearrangements. Entries here come from immuneACCESS through TCRdb and include only in-frame sequences with V and J called. Some clones fail to appear in such tables; in the studies checked, an unresolved V gene covers under half of the shortfall, and the cause of the remainder is unknown. The V and J calls and clone size come from that table; D and trimming were worked out from the DNA. The sample table holds roughly 260,000 clones, of which approximately 86% were seen once. Jointly, the top ten make up 4% to 6% of the sample.

The count of this clone is one. It lacks a known antigen. No much larger clone exists at a distance of one base, and base qualities are not known. The sequenced sample was peripheral blood. The V and J genes are TRBV24-1 and TRBJ1-2; the D gene remains uncertain. This sequence was found in a woman of 80 years or more with active or convalescent COVID-19. The CDR3 loop reads CATSDPRVGGYTF. The bases read TGTGCCACCAGTGATCCTAGAGTTGGCGGCTACACCTTC.